What follows are 18 T cell receptor beta chains derived from one specimen sequenced in a study of blood T cell repertoires in COVID-19. TCRdb's copy holds only in-frame clones and misses some; the assay was immunoSEQ multiplex PCR. The sample lists 180,000 or so clones, about 85% occurring once. The sequencing sample was made of peripheral blood. The receptors were gathered from a woman older than 75 with acute or convalescent COVID-19.

The chain recombines TRBV12-5 with TRBJ2-1; TRBD2 aligns across 7 bases. The CDR3 runs 14 residues. Looked up from germline, CDR1 is LGHNT and CDR2 is FRNRAP. V lost 5 bases to trimming and J lost 2 bases; unmatched junction nucleotides: 3. CDR3 bases: TGTGCTAGTGGTCGGGGGGTTGCCTACAATGAGCAGTTCTTC. Its translation: CASGRGVAYNEQFF.

In this sample, this clone turned up a few times. The chain is built from TRBV4-1 and TRBJ2-7; D may be TRBD1 (7 bases). The CDR3 sequence is 19 residues long. CDR1 and CDR2 from the germline V gene are MGHRA and YSYEKL. Deletions cut 3 bases from V and 0 bases from J, with 24 bases between. The CDR3 nucleotides read TGCGCCAGCAGCCAGCACCCCGCGGGGACAGCATTAACCTCCTACGAGCAGTACTTC. This gives the protein CASSQHPAGTALTSYEQYF.

The chain uses TRBV7-9 and TRBJ1-3; D might be TRBD1 (6 bases). With 1 base removed from V and 3 bases from J, the gap between germline ends came to 10 bases. The CDR3 spans 15 residues. CDR1 is SEHNR, CDR2 FQNEAQ, per germline (reference sequence). The DNA for the CDR3 is TGTGCCAGCAGCTTAGATGGGGGCGTTGGAAACACCATATATTTT. Translated: CASSLDGGVGNTIYF.

The CDR3 coding sequence is TGTGCCAGTATGGGAGGGATATCCACCGGGGAGCTGTTTTTT. Amino acids: CASMGGISTGELFF. The rearrangement joins TRBV19 to TRBJ2-2; 7 bases match TRBD2. Germline values: CDR1 LNHDA, CDR2 SQIVND (reference sequence). V dropped 7 bases and J dropped 4; count of bases not matched to a gene: 6. This CDR3 is built from 14 residues.

Of note for this clone: This sample includes further DNA sequences coding for the same CDR3. This chain connects TRBV9 to TRBJ1-3; 7 nucleotides line up with TRBD1. This CDR3 spans 15 amino acids. V lost 4 bases to trimming and J lost 0 bases; unmatched junction nucleotides: 4. Germline V gene lookup returns CDR1 SGDLS and CDR2 YYNGEE. CDR3 sequence: CASSSAGGSGNTIYF. The DNA for the CDR3 is TGTGCCAGCAGCTCGGCAGGGGGCTCTGGAAACACCATATATTTT.

The J gene is TRBJ2-1, the V gene TRBV5-1; 9 nucleotides line up with TRBD2. The CDR3 totals 15 residues. The V gene's germline CDR1 is SGHRS and CDR2 YFSETQ. V shed 0 bases, J shed 9 bases, and the junction held 7 bases outside the gene matches. The CDR3 coding sequence is TGCGCCAGCAGCTTGGGGACTAGCGCCCTGCGTGAGCAGTTCTTC. Amino acid sequence: CASSLGTSALREQFF.

The chain uses TRBV6-1 and TRBJ1-2; 7 bases map to TRBD1. Trimming removed 6 bases from V and 5 bases from J; junction bases left unmatched: 6. The length of the CDR3 is 13 residues. The germline CDR1 and CDR2 sequences are MNHNS and SASEGT. In DNA, the CDR3 is TGTGCCAGCAGCCAAGGACAGGTATATGGCTACACCTTC. It specifies CASSQGQVYGYTF.

This rearrangement joins TRBV29-1 to TRBJ2-1; TRBD1 is a possible D gene (5 bases). This CDR3 has 14 residues. CDR1 and CDR2 (germline): SQVTM, ANQGSEA. The V gene lost 3 bases and the J gene lost 6 bases, with 15 bases spanning the gap. The CDR3 spells CSVEPDRSGNEQFF. In DNA form, the CDR3 reads TGCAGCGTTGAGCCCGACAGATCGGGCAATGAGCAGTTCTTC.

J is TRBJ1-6 and V is TRBV5-1; 10 nucleotides align to TRBD1. Germline V gene lookup returns CDR1 SGHRS and CDR2 YFSETQ. V shed 1 base, J shed 9 bases, and the junction held 7 bases outside the gene matches. The CDR3 length is 16 residues. CDR3 protein: CASSLNSGTGVSPLHF. The DNA for the CDR3 is TGCGCCAGCAGCTTGAATTCCGGGACAGGGGTTTCACCCCTCCACTTT.

V is TRBV19 and J is TRBJ2-7; D possibly corresponds to TRBD2 (6 bases). Trimming took 4 bases from V and 3 from J, leaving 10 bases between them. CDR3 size: 13 residues. Germline CDR1 LNHDA, CDR2 SQIVND (reference sequence). Here the CDR3 reads CASSTPAGYEQYF. CDR3 coding DNA: TGTGCCAGTAGTACCCCAGCGGGCTACGAGCAGTACTTC.

This clone was observed a few times. This chain links TRBV5-1 with TRBJ2-1; 14 positions agree with TRBD2. Germline lookup yields CDR1 SGHRS and CDR2 YFSETQ. After removal of 4 bases from V and 2 bases from J, the junction contained 5 bases not matched to a gene. The CDR3 totals 17 residues. The CDR3 DNA sequence: TGCGCCAGCAGCCCCGGACTAGCGGGGGGAACCTACAATGAGCAGTTCTTC. Protein: CASSPGLAGGTYNEQFF.

This rearrangement joins TRBV18 to TRBJ2-7, with 8 bases lining up with TRBD2. The germline V gene encodes CDR1 KGHSH and CDR2 LQKENI. J lost 1 base, V lost 3 bases, and 5 bases had no gene match. The CDR3 sequence is 15 residues long. The CDR3 DNA is TGTGCCAGCTCACCGGAAGCGGGAGCGTCCTACGAGCAGTACTTC. It translates to CASSPEAGASYEQYF.

The chain employs TRBV6-5 and TRBJ2-7; possibly TRBD2 for D (5 bases). The germline V and J ends were trimmed by 6 bases and 2 bases, with 11 bases remaining between them. The V gene's germline CDR1 is MNHEY and CDR2 SVGAGI. CDR3 length: 13 residues. CDR3 in amino acids: CASSRPGTYEQYF. In DNA form, the CDR3 reads TGTGCCAGCAGCCGTCCCGGGACCTACGAGCAGTACTTC.

V and J are TRBV6-4 and TRBJ2-7; 9 nucleotides match TRBD2. The CDR3 contains 18 residues. Per the germline V gene, CDR1 is MRHNA and CDR2 is SNTAGT. J lost 3 bases, V lost 0 bases, and 12 bases had no gene match. The CDR3 sequence: CASSDSSRLAGIYYEQYF. DNA for the CDR3: TGTGCCAGCAGTGACTCGAGTCGGCTAGCGGGAATATACTACGAGCAGTACTTC.

The chain is built from TRBV7-9 and TRBJ2-2; D might be TRBD1 (7 bases). CDR1 is SEHNR, CDR2 FQNEAQ, per germline (reference sequence). Deletions cut 5 bases from V and 5 bases from J, with 15 bases between. The CDR3 totals 15 residues. The CDR3: CASSPGDRKTGELFF. CDR3 nucleotide sequence: TGTGCCAGCAGCCCGGGGGACAGAAAAACCGGGGAGCTGTTTTTT.

The chain employs TRBV5-5 and TRBJ2-7; possible D gene TRBD2, 5 bases. The germline V gene encodes CDR1 SGHKS and CDR2 YYEKEE (reference sequence). V lost 0 bases and J 3 bases, leaving 10 bases between the germline ends. This CDR3 comprises 14 residues. CDR3 bases: TGTGCCAGCAGCTTGGAGAGGGTTATCTACGAGCAGTACTTC. This encodes CASSLERVIYEQYF. Full variable domain (remainder filled in from reference TRBV5-5 and TRBJ2-7): DAGVTQSPTHLIKTRGQQVTLRCSPISGHKSVSWYQQVLGQGPQFIFQYYEKEERGRGNFPDRFSARQFPNYSSELNVNALLLGDSALYLCASSLERVIYEQYFGPGTRLTVT.

This clone was picked up a small number of times. This chain joins TRBV7-3 and TRBJ2-1; 7 bases align to TRBD1. The J segment lost 8 bases and the V segment lost 5 bases, leaving 9 bases of the junction unmatched. The CDR3 length is 14 residues. Per germline, CDR1 SGHTA and CDR2 FQGTGA. The CDR3 coding sequence is TGTGCCAGCAGCCCCATCCTAGGGGGCCATGAGCAGTTCTTC. Translating gives CASSPILGGHEQFF.

This clone showed up just a few times. The rearrangement links TRBV9 to TRBJ1-1; no firm D call. The germline gives CDR1 SGDLS, CDR2 YYNGEE. V lost 3 bases to trimming and J lost 5 bases, with 17 bases between them. CDR3 length: 15 residues. The CDR3, as DNA: TGTGCCAGCAGCGCGAGAGGCACCCCGCGGACTGAAGCTTTCTTT. It is translated as CASSARGTPRTEAFF.